This T cell receptor (beta chain) originates from a study of blood T cell repertoires in COVID-19. The table came from immunoSEQ multiplex PCR; TCRdb's copy has only in-frame clones and leaves some out. The sample shows around 250,000 clones, 75% to 90% of them seen only once. The trim removed 4 bases at V and 2 bases at J, leaving 3 bases unmatched. Germline V gene lookup returns CDR1 SGHNT and CDR2 YYREEE (reference sequence). The CDR3 extends over 14 amino acids. This TCR was recovered from a man aged 50-59 years who had been exposed to COVID-19. The sample comprised PBMCs or T cells enriched from blood (not recorded which). The rearrangement links TRBV5-4 to TRBJ2-3; 8 bases line up with TRBD1. The CDR3 DNA is TGTGCCAGCAGCCGACAGGGGCCCACAGATACGCAGTATTTT. This gives the protein CASSRQGPTDTQYF.